Listed here are 26 T cell receptor beta chains from one sample, sequenced in a study of tumor-infiltrating lymphocytes in localized non-small cell lung cancer. TCRdb keeps only in-frame clones here, not all; method: immunoSEQ multiplex PCR. This sample has around 8,900 clones, with 72% found just once. The sequenced sample was lung tumor tissue. All receptors derive from a human donor with non-small cell lung cancer.

The chain uses TRBV19 and TRBJ1-1; D gene uncertain. The CDR3 extends over 16 amino acids. CDR1 and CDR2 (germline): LNHDA, SQIVND (reference sequence). V was trimmed by 5 bases and J by 0 bases, leaving 16 bases between them. In DNA, the CDR3 is TGTGCCAGTAGTGCCACGGACGGACTCATGAACACTGAAGCTTTCTTT. Translation: CASSATDGLMNTEAFF.

The chain has TRBV7-9 and TRBJ2-5, with D perhaps being TRBD1 or TRBD2 (6 bases each). The CDR3 is 14 residues long. Deletions cut 7 bases from V and 5 bases from J, with 17 bases between. Germline V gene data show CDR1 as SEHNR and CDR2 as FQNEAQ (reference sequence). In DNA, the CDR3 is TGTGCCAGCAAACCCCGAGGGGGGCGGGAGACCCAGTACTTC. This codes for CASKPRGGRETQYF.

The V and J genes are TRBV9 and TRBJ1-4, with D uncertain. The CDR3 sequence is 14 residues long. CDR1 is SGDLS, CDR2 YYNGEE, per germline. V lost 3 bases and J lost 8, with 14 bases in between. Here the CDR3 reads CASSAGIPGEKLFF. CDR3 coding DNA: TGTGCCAGCAGCGCCGGGATACCCGGGGAAAAACTGTTTTTT. Together with reference TRBV9 and TRBJ1-4, the CDR3 gives the full variable domain: DSGVTQTPKHLITATGQRVTLRCSPRSGDLSVYWYQQSLDQGLQFLIQYYNGEERAKGNILERFSAQQFPDLHSELNLSSLELGDSALYFCASSAGIPGEKLFFGSGTQLSVL.

This sequence joins TRBV15 and TRBJ1-1, with D possibly being TRBD1 (5 bases). Trimming took off 6 bases at V and 6 bases at J, with 17 bases between the two ends. The CDR3 spans 14 residues. Germline V gene data show CDR1 as LNHNV and CDR2 as YYDKDF (reference sequence). The CDR3 loop reads CATSPWGGFPEAFF. Written as DNA, the CDR3 is TGTGCCACCAGTCCATGGGGGGGGTTCCCTGAAGCTTTCTTT.

V is TRBV18 and J is TRBJ2-3; unclear D gene. The CDR3 spans 12 residues. CDR1 and CDR2 from the germline V gene are KGHSH and LQKENI. V was cut by 6 bases and J by 5 bases, with 9 bases left in between. The CDR3 reads CASSPRGDTQYF. The CDR3 DNA follows: TGTGCCAGCTCCCCCAGAGGAGATACGCAGTATTTT.

The chain employs TRBV7-3 and TRBJ1-4, with 7 bases identical to TRBD1. V was clipped by 3 bases and J by 2 bases; unmatched bases: 6. Per germline, CDR1 SGHTA and CDR2 FQGTGA. CDR3 length: 16 amino acids. In DNA, the CDR3 is TGTGCCAGCAGCTTGACAGGGAGGGTTACTAATGAAAAACTGTTTTTT. Protein: CASSLTGRVTNEKLFF.

This rearrangement joins TRBV19 to TRBJ1-2; D remains unclear. This CDR3 is 11 amino acids long. Germline loops: CDR1 LNHDA, CDR2 SQIVND (reference sequence). V was shortened by 3 bases and J by 2 bases, with 1 base between the two germline ends. The CDR3 nucleotides read TGTGCCAGTAGTATGAACTATGGCTACACCTTC. Amino acid sequence: CASSMNYGYTF.

The rearrangement joins TRBV7-3 to TRBJ2-3; 7 positions match TRBD2. CDR3 size: 16 residues. Losses at the gene ends were 5 bases for V and 2 bases for J; bases not matched to a gene: 10. Germline V gives CDR1 SGHTA, CDR2 FQGTGA. CDR3 DNA sequence: TGTGCCAGCAGCCCCAACCAGCGGGGAAACACAGATACGCAGTATTTT. Its protein product is CASSPNQRGNTDTQYF.

This sequence joins TRBV29-1 and TRBJ1-2; D is ambiguous. Germline values: CDR1 SQVTM, CDR2 ANQGSEA. The CDR3 consists of 13 residues. Deletions cut 2 bases from V and 0 bases from J, with 7 bases between. The CDR3 DNA reads as TGCAGCGTTGAACAGTCTACTAACTATGGCTACACCTTC. Protein product: CSVEQSTNYGYTF.

CDR3 protein: CASSRGGPQETQYF. CDR3 bases: TGTGCCAGCAGTAGAGGGGGGCCGCAAGAGACCCAGTACTTC. V usage is TRBV28 and J usage is TRBJ2-5; tentatively, D is TRBD1 or TRBD2 (6 bases each). Germline V gene data show CDR1 as MDHEN and CDR2 as SYDVKM. The CDR3 runs 14 residues. Deletions cut 5 bases from V and 2 bases from J, with 12 bases between.

This chain links TRBV4-1 with TRBJ1-5; D is undetermined. In germline, CDR1 is MGHRA, CDR2 YSYEKL. Trimming stripped 0 bases from V and 0 bases from J, with 9 bases between. The CDR3 is 16 residues long. CDR3 sequence: CASSQDGPYSNQPQHF. In DNA form, the CDR3 reads TGCGCCAGCAGCCAAGACGGACCTTATAGCAATCAGCCCCAGCATTTT.

This clone has a handful of counts. The chain links TRBV6-5 to TRBJ2-1; weak D call: TRBD2 (5 bases). Germline values: CDR1 MNHEY, CDR2 SVGAGI. V lost 2 bases, J lost 5 bases, and 16 bases lay in between. This CDR3 spans 16 amino acids. The CDR3 nucleotides read TGTGCCAGCAGTTACCGTGCCAGAGGGAGTAACAATGAGCAGTTCTTC. It is translated as CASSYRARGSNNEQFF.

V gene TRBV13 combines with J gene TRBJ1-5; unclear D gene. CDR1 and CDR2 (germline): PRHDT, FYEKMQ (reference sequence). The CDR3 sequence is 14 residues long. Trimming removed 5 bases at V and 1 base at J, with 9 bases between. CDR3 in DNA: TGTGCCAGCAGCCCCGGCGGGAGCAATCAGCCCCAGCATTTT. Amino acids: CASSPGGSNQPQHF.

The chain couples TRBV19 to TRBJ2-7, with D tentatively TRBD1 (5 bases). The CDR3 extends over 13 amino acids. Per germline, CDR1 LNHDA and CDR2 SQIVND (reference sequence). The V end was cut by 4 bases, the J end by 7 bases, with 14 bases between. The DNA for the CDR3 is TGTGCCAGTAGTACCGCGACAGAGAGGGAGCAGTACTTC. Its protein product is CASSTATEREQYF.

This chain uses TRBV9 with TRBJ1-2, with D tentatively TRBD1 (5 bases). Germline lookup yields CDR1 SGDLS and CDR2 YYNGEE. This CDR3 comprises 14 residues. Trimming stripped 0 bases from V and 5 bases from J, with 11 bases between. The CDR3 protein is CASSVEAGQYGYTF. The CDR3 nucleotides read TGTGCCAGCAGCGTAGAGGCAGGGCAGTATGGCTACACCTTC.

This clone has just a few counts. This sequence joins TRBV10-3 and TRBJ2-5, with D hard to call. Trimming removed 4 bases from V and 2 bases from J, with 5 bases in between. In germline, CDR1 is ENHRY, CDR2 SYGVKD. The CDR3 runs 12 residues. CDR3 in DNA: TGTGCCATCAGTGGCAGTCAAGAGACCCAGTACTTC. Its protein is CAISGSQETQYF.

The chain combines TRBV29-1 with TRBJ1-1; D unresolved. The length of the CDR3 is 11 residues. Germline CDR1 SQVTM, CDR2 ANQGSEA. Trimming left V 3 bases short and J 7 bases short, with 9 bases between. The CDR3 loop is CSVEGLHEAFF. For the CDR3, the DNA is TGCAGCGTTGAGGGTCTCCATGAAGCTTTCTTT.

This clone was observed a few times. V is TRBV25-1 and J is TRBJ2-5; tentatively, D is TRBD2 (6 bases). Germline V gene sequence: CDR1 MGHDK, CDR2 SYGVNS. The length of the CDR3 is 13 residues. V was cut by 4 bases and J by 4 bases, with 10 bases left in between. The CDR3 DNA reads as TGTGCCAGCAGTGCCACTAGCCGAGAGACCCAGTACTTC. This translates into CASSATSRETQYF. The variable domain in full, with the rest retrieved from reference TRBV25-1 and TRBJ2-5, is EADIYQTPRYLVIGTGKKITLECSQTMGHDKMYWYQQDPGMELHLIHYSYGVNSTEKGDLSSESTVSRIRTEHFPLTLESARPSHTSQYLCASSATSRETQYFGPGTRLLVL.

The chain links TRBV10-3 to TRBJ2-7, with 8 positions matching TRBD1. The CDR3 consists of 16 residues. The germline gives CDR1 ENHRY, CDR2 SYGVKD. After removal of 2 bases from V and 6 bases from J, the junction contained 12 bases not matched to a gene. The chain's CDR3 is CAISETSGQAFSEQYF. The CDR3 region has the DNA TGTGCCATCAGTGAGACCTCGGGACAGGCATTCTCCGAGCAGTACTTC.

The gene calls are TRBV29-1 and TRBJ2-4; weak D call: TRBD1 (6 bases). Trimming took off 1 base at V and 1 base at J, with 14 bases between the two ends. Germline CDR1 reads SQVTM; CDR2 reads ANQGSEA. The CDR3 spans 16 residues. The CDR3 nucleotides are TGCAGCGTTGAAGGAGACAGGTATACCGCCAAAAACATTCAGTACTTC. It translates to CSVEGDRYTAKNIQYF.

The gene calls are TRBV4-1 and TRBJ1-3, with a tentative D call TRBD1 (5 bases). Trimming took 0 bases from V and 2 from J, leaving 8 bases between them. The CDR3 is made up of 15 amino acids. CDR1 is MGHRA and CDR2 is YSYEKL in the germline V gene. This chain's CDR3 is CASSQDSGTGNTIYF. The CDR3 nucleotides are TGCGCCAGCAGCCAAGATTCAGGGACTGGAAACACCATATATTTT.

This clone is judged medium-sized (0.01 to 0.1%). The chain uses TRBV27 and TRBJ2-3; 9 nucleotides agree with TRBD2. The ends lost 3 bases at V and 6 bases at J; junction bases unmatched: 16. The CDR3 is 18 residues long. Looked up from germline, CDR1 is MNHEY and CDR2 is SMNVEV (reference sequence). The CDR3 DNA is TGTGCCAGCAGTTTGTCGGGTATAGCGGGAGTAGTTGGTGATACGCAGTATTTT. Encoded protein: CASSLSGIAGVVGDTQYF.

This chain uses TRBV25-1 with TRBJ1-2; perhaps TRBD1 as D (5 bases). Germline CDR1 is MGHDK and CDR2 is SYGVNS. Trimming removed 5 bases from V and 6 bases from J, with 16 bases in between. This CDR3 has 14 residues. This CDR3 is CASSPLTGGDGYTF. The CDR3 nucleotides read TGTGCCAGCAGTCCACTAACGGGGGGGGATGGCTACACCTTC.

This clone was found a few times. The gene calls are TRBV9 and TRBJ1-1; D remains ambiguous. The CDR3 covers 13 residues. From germline, CDR1 is SGDLS and CDR2 YYNGEE. Trimming pared 3 bases from V and 7 bases from J, leaving 13 bases between. The CDR3 region is CASSGMDGDEAFF. CDR3 nucleotides: TGTGCCAGCAGCGGAATGGACGGGGATGAAGCTTTCTTT.

The V call is TRBV9, the J call TRBJ2-1; D is ambiguous. This CDR3 region has 15 residues. The V and J ends lost 4 bases and 6 bases respectively, with 17 bases between them. Germline V CDR1 and CDR2: SGDLS, YYNGEE. The DNA for the CDR3 is TGTGCCAGCAGCCCCTATGAGTCTCCCCTCAATGAGCAGTTCTTC. Protein sequence: CASSPYESPLNEQFF.

V is TRBV7-9 and J is TRBJ1-2; D is unclear. Trimming left V 5 bases short and J 10 bases short, with 14 bases between. The length of the CDR3 is 12 residues. Germline V gives CDR1 SEHNR, CDR2 FQNEAQ (reference sequence). The CDR3 DNA follows: TGTGCCAGCAGCCCGTACCCGGACCTCTACACCTTC. Encoded protein: CASSPYPDLYTF.